The TCR beta chain described here comes from a study of T cells expressing NK-cell markers. Reprocessing the 5' RACE reads, TCRdb reports a single entry for every CDR3 protein and omits DNA. The repertoire table contains under 500,000 distinct CDR3 sequences. The CDR3 is made up of 13 amino acids. The germline V gene has CDR1 GTSNPN and CDR2 SVGIG (reference sequence). J is TRBJ2-2 and V is TRBV30; TCRdb names TRBD1, which stays unverified in the absence of DNA. Sequencing input: blood T cells: a sorted CD56 or NKG2C T cell subset, CD4+ or CD8+ T cells, or bulk PBMC T cells (not recorded which). The clonotype comes from a woman between 18 and 70 years old in good health. The CDR3 loop is CAWGTGTTGELFF.